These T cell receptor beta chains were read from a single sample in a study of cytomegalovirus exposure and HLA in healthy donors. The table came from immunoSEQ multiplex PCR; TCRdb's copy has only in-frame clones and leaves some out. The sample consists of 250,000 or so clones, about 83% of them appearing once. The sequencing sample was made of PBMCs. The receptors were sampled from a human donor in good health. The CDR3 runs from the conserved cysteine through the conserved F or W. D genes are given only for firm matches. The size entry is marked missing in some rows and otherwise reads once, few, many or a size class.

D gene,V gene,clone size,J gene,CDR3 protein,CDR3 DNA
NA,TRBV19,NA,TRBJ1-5,CASSMIGEGNQPQHF,TGTGCCAGTAGTATGATTGGAGAGGGCAATCAGCCCCAGCATTTT
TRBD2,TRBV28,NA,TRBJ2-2,CASSFSPGREGLGELFF,TGTGCCAGCAGTTTCTCCCCGGGGCGGGAGGGCCTAGGGGAGCTGTTTTTT
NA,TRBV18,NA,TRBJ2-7,CASSPPDSYEQYF,TGTGCCAGCTCACCTCCAGACTCCTACGAGCAGTACTTC
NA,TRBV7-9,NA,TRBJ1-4,CASSLLDNNSEKLFF,TGTGCCAGCAGCCTACTGGACAACAATAGTGAAAAACTGTTTTTT
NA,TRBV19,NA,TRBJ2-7,CASSPSPLSEQYF,TGTGCCAGTAGTCCTAGTCCCCTCTCCGAGCAGTACTTC
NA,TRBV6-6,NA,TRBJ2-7,CASYEPPTYEQYF,TGTGCCTCATACGAGCCCCCAACCTACGAGCAGTACTTC
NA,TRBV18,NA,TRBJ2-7,CASSPVGSYEQYF,TGTGCCAGCTCACCCGTCGGTTCCTACGAGCAGTACTTC
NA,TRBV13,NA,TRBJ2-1,CASSLVDGSSYNEQFF,TGTGCCAGCAGCTTAGTGGATGGGAGCTCCTACAATGAGCAGTTCTTC
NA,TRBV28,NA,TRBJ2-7,CASSHRDKGYEQYF,TGTGCCAGCAGCCACCGGGACAAGGGCTACGAGCAGTACTTC
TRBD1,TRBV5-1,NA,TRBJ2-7,CASSPGQGHYYEQYF,TGCGCCAGCAGCCCGGGACAGGGCCACTACTACGAGCAGTACTTC
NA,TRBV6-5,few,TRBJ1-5,CASSGEWTVNQPQHF,TGTGCCAGCAGTGGGGAATGGACAGTCAATCAGCCCCAGCATTTT
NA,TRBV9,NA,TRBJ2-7,CASSQTGNTYEQYF,TGTGCCAGCAGCCAAACCGGGAACACCTACGAGCAGTACTTC
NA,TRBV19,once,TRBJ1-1,CASTQGWDTEAFF,TGTGCCAGTACCCAGGGGTGGGACACTGAAGCTTTCTTT
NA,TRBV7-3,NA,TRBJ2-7,CASSLKGGTSYEQYF,TGTGCCAGCAGCCTAAAGGGGGGGACCTCCTACGAGCAGTACTTC
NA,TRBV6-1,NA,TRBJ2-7,CASRLNRDSGEQYF,TGTGCCAGCAGATTAAACAGGGATTCTGGCGAGCAGTACTTC
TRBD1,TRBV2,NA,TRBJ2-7,CASSGAGGGYEQYF,TGTGCCAGCAGTGGTGCAGGGGGTGGCTACGAGCAGTACTTC
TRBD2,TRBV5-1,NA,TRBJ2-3,CASRFGGGLAGTDTQYF,TGCGCCAGCAGGTTTGGAGGGGGACTAGCGGGAACAGATACGCAGTATTTT
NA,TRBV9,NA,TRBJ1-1,CASSPNYGSGPEAFF,TGTGCCAGCAGCCCCAATTATGGAAGCGGGCCTGAAGCTTTCTTT
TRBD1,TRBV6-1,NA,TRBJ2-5,CASTRQGVRETQYF,TGTGCCAGCACAAGACAGGGCGTTCGAGAGACCCAGTACTTC
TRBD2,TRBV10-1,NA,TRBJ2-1,CASSVGGSSYNEQFF,TGCGCCAGCAGTGTCGGCGGGAGCTCCTACAATGAGCAGTTCTTC
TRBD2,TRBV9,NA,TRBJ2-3,CASSVPGLGRTDTQYF,TGTGCCAGCAGCGTGCCGGGACTAGGTAGGACAGATACGCAGTATTTT
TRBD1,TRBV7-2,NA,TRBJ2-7,CASSIGQGAYEQYF,TGTGCCAGCAGCATCGGACAGGGGGCTTACGAGCAGTACTTC
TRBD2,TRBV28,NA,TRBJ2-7,CASSSGGGQPYEQYF,TGTGCCAGCAGTTCTGGGGGAGGGCAGCCTTACGAGCAGTACTTC
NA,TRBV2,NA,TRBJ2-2,CASSGQYTGELFF,TGTGCCAGCAGTGGCCAGTACACCGGGGAGCTGTTTTTT
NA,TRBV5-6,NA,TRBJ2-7,CASSGLGEQYF,TGTGCCAGCAGCGGACTCGGCGAGCAGTACTTC
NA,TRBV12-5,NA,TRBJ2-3,CASGLVLAPSTDTQYF,TGTGCTAGTGGTTTGGTGTTAGCGCCTAGCACAGATACGCAGTATTTT
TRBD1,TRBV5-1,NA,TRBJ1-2,CASSLDYWDRENGYTF,TGCGCCAGCAGCTTGGATTACTGGGACAGGGAAAATGGCTACACCTTC
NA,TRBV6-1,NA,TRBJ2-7,CASMGQLYEQYF,TGTGCCAGCATGGGACAACTTTACGAGCAGTACTTC
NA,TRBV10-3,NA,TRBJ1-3,CAIRGTGGNTIYF,TGTGCCATCAGGGGGACTGGTGGAAACACCATATATTTT
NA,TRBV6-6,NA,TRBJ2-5,CASSYRGSQETQYF,TGTGCCAGCAGTTACAGGGGCAGCCAAGAGACCCAGTACTTC
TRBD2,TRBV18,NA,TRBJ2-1,CASSPIREVNEQFF,TGTGCCAGCTCACCAATACGGGAGGTCAATGAGCAGTTCTTC
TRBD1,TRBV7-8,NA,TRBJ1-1,CASSPGTGGTNTEAFF,TGTGCCAGCAGCCCAGGGACAGGGGGGACGAACACTGAAGCTTTCTTT
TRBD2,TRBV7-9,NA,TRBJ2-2,CASSLSAGLANTGELFF,TGTGCCAGCAGCTTATCTGCGGGACTAGCCAACACCGGGGAGCTGTTTTTT
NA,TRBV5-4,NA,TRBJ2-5,CASRTSGLEETQYF,TGTGCCAGCAGGACTTCAGGGTTGGAGGAGACCCAGTACTTC
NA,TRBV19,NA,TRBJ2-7,CASSQRHREFYEQYF,TGTGCCAGTAGTCAAAGGCACAGGGAATTCTACGAGCAGTACTTC
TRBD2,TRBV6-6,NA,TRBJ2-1,CASTQGLAGVEQFF,TGTGCCAGCACCCAGGGACTAGCGGGAGTGGAGCAGTTCTTC
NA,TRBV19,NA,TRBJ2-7,CASSIYGSSYEQYF,TGTGCCAGTAGTATATACGGTAGCTCCTACGAGCAGTACTTC
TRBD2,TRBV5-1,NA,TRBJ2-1,CASSSEVGTSGRIQYNEQFF,TGCGCCAGCAGCTCAGAGGTTGGGACTAGCGGGAGGATACAATACAATGAGCAGTTCTTC
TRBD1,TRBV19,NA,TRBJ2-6,CASTFGQGAGSGANVLTF,TGTGCCAGTACCTTCGGACAGGGAGCGGGCTCTGGGGCCAACGTCCTGACTTTC
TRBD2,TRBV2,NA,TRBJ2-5,CASSVTSGRLRGETQYF,TGTGCCAGCAGTGTGACTAGCGGGAGACTTCGGGGAGAGACCCAGTACTTC
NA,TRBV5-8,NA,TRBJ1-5,CASSFAGTRDQPQHF,TGTGCCAGCAGCTTTGCAGGGACTCGAGATCAGCCCCAGCATTTT
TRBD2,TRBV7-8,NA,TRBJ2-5,CASSFFFSDLIPGRVAETQYF,TGTGCCAGCAGCTTCTTTTTTTCCGACCTAATTCCAGGGAGGGTCGCAGAGACCCAGTACTTC
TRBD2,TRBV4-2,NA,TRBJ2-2,CASSQEPSGGNTGELFF,TGTGCCAGCAGCCAGGAACCTAGCGGGGGGAACACCGGGGAGCTGTTTTTT
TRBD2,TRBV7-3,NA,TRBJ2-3,CASSLGLAGSTDTQYF,TGTGCCAGCAGCTTAGGGCTAGCGGGAAGCACAGATACGCAGTATTTT
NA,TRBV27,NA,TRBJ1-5,CASRLRSSGGNQPQHF,TGTGCCAGCCGGTTGAGGAGTAGCGGAGGCAATCAGCCCCAGCATTTT
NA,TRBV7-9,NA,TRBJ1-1,CASSLALLQGQRLNTEAFF,TGTGCCAGCAGCTTAGCGTTATTGCAGGGGCAACGATTGAACACTGAAGCTTTCTTT
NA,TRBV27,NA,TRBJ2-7,CASRRNRGSSSSYEQYF,TGTGCCAGCAGACGCAATAGGGGTTCCAGTAGCTCCTACGAGCAGTACTTC
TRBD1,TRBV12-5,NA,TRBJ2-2,CASGLGQGGNTGELFF,TGTGCTAGTGGTCTAGGACAGGGGGGAAACACCGGGGAGCTGTTTTTT
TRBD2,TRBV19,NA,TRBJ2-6,CASRPGGAGAGANVLTF,TGTGCCAGTCGACCGGGGGGGGCAGGGGCTGGGGCCAACGTCCTGACTTTC
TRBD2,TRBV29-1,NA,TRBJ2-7,CSVVVSGTEQYF,TGCAGCGTTGTTGTTAGCGGGACCGAGCAGTACTTC
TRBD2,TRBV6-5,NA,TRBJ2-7,CASSSRLAGYEQYF,TGTGCCAGCAGTTCTCGACTAGCGGGCTACGAGCAGTACTTC
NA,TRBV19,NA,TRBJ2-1,CASSTTLGGTSSYNEQFF,TGTGCCAGTAGTACTACGTTGGGGGGGACAAGCTCCTACAATGAGCAGTTCTTC
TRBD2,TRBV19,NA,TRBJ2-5,CASSVSGRLTQYF,TGTGCCAGTAGTGTTAGCGGGAGACTGACCCAGTACTTC
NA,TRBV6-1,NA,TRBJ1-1,CASSKTPGATEAFF,TGTGCCAGCAGCAAGACGCCAGGGGCAACTGAAGCTTTCTTT
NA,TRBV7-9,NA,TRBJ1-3,CASSPELLNTIYF,TGTGCCAGCAGCCCCGAGCTTTTAAACACCATATATTTT
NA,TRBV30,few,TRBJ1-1,CAWSVSPDMNTEAFF,TGTGCCTGGAGTGTATCCCCAGACATGAACACTGAAGCTTTCTTT